Each of the 24 T cell receptor beta chains below was sequenced from the same sample in a study of T cell changes during pregnancy in multiple sclerosis. Produced via immunoSEQ multiplex PCR; TCRdb's table is partial and in-frame only. Counted here are tens of thousands of clones, 90% occurring once; the ten biggest clones make up more than 1.4%. This sample comprised peripheral blood, obtained in the third trimester of pregnancy. These TCRs come from a female donor with multiple sclerosis, enrolled in a pregnancy study.

This clone appeared a single time. The chain is built from TRBV29-1 and TRBJ2-7; maybe TRBD1 (5 bases). CDR3 length: 14 amino acids. Germline loops: CDR1 SQVTM, CDR2 ANQGSEA. Trimming left V 3 bases short and J 2 bases short, with 14 bases between. This CDR3 reads CSVDVRDSPYEQYF. The CDR3 DNA reads TGCAGCGTTGACGTGCGAGACAGCCCCTACGAGCAGTACTTC.

This clone has a single count. The genes are TRBV19 and TRBJ1-5; D may be TRBD1 (5 bases). Trimming stripped 9 bases from V and 7 bases from J, with 22 bases between. Germline V gene data show CDR1 as LNHDA and CDR2 as SQIVND (reference sequence). The CDR3 contains 15 residues. The CDR3 DNA reads as TGTGCCAGCAAAGGGTCCCCGAAGGGGCAACAGCCCCAGCATTTT. It specifies CASKGSPKGQQPQHF.

V is TRBV13 and J is TRBJ1-1, with D perhaps TRBD1 (6 bases). V was shortened by 5 bases and J by 4 bases, with 20 bases between the two germline ends. This CDR3 has 16 amino acids. Germline CDR1 PRHDT, CDR2 FYEKMQ (reference sequence). The CDR3 bases are TGTGCCAGCAGCCATACCACTACAGGGTTGGCCACTGAAGCTTTCTTT. Its translation is CASSHTTTGLATEAFF.

A single count supports this clone. The V gene is TRBV6-5, the J gene TRBJ2-7, with a weak D call TRBD1 (5 bases). This CDR3 region has 15 residues. The germline V gene has CDR1 MNHEY and CDR2 SVGAGI. V was pared by 0 bases and J by 4 bases, with 13 bases between. The CDR3 loop is CASSYSWGPDYEQYF. In nucleotides, the CDR3 is TGTGCCAGCAGTTACTCGTGGGGCCCCGATTACGAGCAGTACTTC.

The chain is built from TRBV30 and TRBJ2-7; possibly TRBD1 for D (6 bases). V lost 4 bases and J 4 bases, leaving 14 bases between the germline ends. Germline CDR1 reads GTSNPN; CDR2 reads SVGIG (reference sequence). The CDR3 runs 13 residues. DNA for the CDR3: TGTGCCTGGACCCGGGACAACTCTTACGAGCAGTACTTC. Translated: CAWTRDNSYEQYF.

The rearrangement uses TRBV5-1 and TRBJ1-5; D is ambiguous. V lost 0 bases and J lost 7, with 14 bases in between. The length of the CDR3 is 15 residues. Germline V gene sequence: CDR1 SGHRS, CDR2 YFSETQ. The CDR3 is CASSLDRGNRQPQHF. The CDR3 nucleotides are TGCGCCAGCAGCTTGGATCGAGGTAATAGGCAGCCCCAGCATTTT.

The chain recombines TRBV7-9 with TRBJ2-5, with D tentatively TRBD1 (5 bases). The CDR3 runs to 13 residues. Germline assignment: CDR1 SEHNR and CDR2 FQNEAQ (reference sequence). With 3 bases removed from V and 2 bases from J, the gap between germline ends came to 7 bases. CDR3 nucleotide sequence: TGTGCCAGCAGCTTCAAGGGGCAAGAGACCCAGTACTTC. Translation gives CASSFKGQETQYF.

The chain carries TRBV6-1 and TRBJ2-6; a weak D match, TRBD1 (6 bases). CDR3 length equals 13 residues. The V and J ends lost 10 bases and 6 bases respectively, with 13 bases between them. CDR1 and CDR2 from the germline V gene are MNHNS and SASEGT. The CDR3 nucleotides read TGTGCCATTCCCGAGGGGGAGGCCAACGTCCTGACTTTC. Translated: CAIPEGEANVLTF.

The chain combines TRBV7-2 with TRBJ1-6; the match to TRBD1 covers 11 bases. Germline V lookup: CDR1 SGHTA, CDR2 FQGNSA. This CDR3 contains 16 residues. V was pared by 4 bases and J by 8 bases, with 7 bases of the junction left unmatched. The CDR3: CASSSPPGQGDSPLHF. CDR3 DNA sequence: TGTGCCAGCAGCTCCCCCCCGGGACAGGGGGATTCACCCCTCCACTTT.

This clone was detected only once. This chain uses TRBV28 with TRBJ1-3; 9 positions agree with TRBD1. CDR3 length: 15 residues. In germline, CDR1 is MDHEN, CDR2 SYDVKM. V was clipped by 5 bases and J by 2 bases; unmatched bases: 4. DNA of the CDR3: TGTGCCAGCAGTCGGGACAGGGTGGCTGGAAACACCATATATTTT. Encoded protein: CASSRDRVAGNTIYF.

V is TRBV27 and J is TRBJ2-4; TRBD1 is a possible D gene (5 bases). Germline CDR1 reads MNHEY; CDR2 reads SMNVEV (reference sequence). V was cut by 0 bases and J by 5 bases, with 20 bases left in between. The CDR3 loop spans 18 amino acids. CDR3 protein: CASSLSSVGADQQNIQYF. The DNA of the CDR3 is TGTGCCAGCAGTTTATCCTCCGTTGGGGCAGATCAGCAAAACATTCAGTACTTC.

V usage is TRBV14 and J usage is TRBJ2-5; D unresolved. Germline-derived CDR1 and CDR2 are SGHDN and FVKESK. V lost 3 bases, J lost 5 bases, and 4 bases lay in between. The CDR3 loop spans 11 amino acids. The CDR3 DNA is TGTGCCAGCAGCCACGAGGAGACCCAGTACTTC. It codes for CASSHEETQYF.

Here the CDR3 DNA reads TGTGCCAGCAGCTTACTACGGAGGAACACTGAAGCTTTCTTT. It encodes CASSLLRRNTEAFF. The rearrangement uses TRBV11-2 and TRBJ1-1; D gene unclear. This CDR3 is 14 amino acids long. V shed 2 bases and J shed 1 base, with 8 bases lying between them. Germline CDR1 is SGHAT and CDR2 is FQNNGV.

The chain recombines TRBV27 with TRBJ1-2; D gene uncertain. This CDR3 has 14 residues. V was clipped by 5 bases and J by 4 bases, with 14 bases between them. Germline assignment: CDR1 MNHEY and CDR2 SMNVEV (reference sequence). Written as DNA, the CDR3 is TGTGCCAGCAGTCAAAAACCGGGAACCTATGGCTACACCTTC. Translated, it gives CASSQKPGTYGYTF.

CDR3 DNA: TGTGCCAGCAGCGACAGAATGGGGCAGGGAGGTATGGTGCACAATGAGCAGTTCTTC. It yields the protein CASSDRMGQGGMVHNEQFF. The chain employs TRBV7-2 and TRBJ2-1; possible D gene TRBD2, 6 bases. Germline values: CDR1 SGHTA, CDR2 FQGNSA. This CDR3 is built from 19 residues. V was clipped by 5 bases and J by 5 bases, with 28 bases between them.

V and J are TRBV5-6 and TRBJ2-1; 8 bases are shared with TRBD2. This CDR3 has 14 amino acids. The junction had 9 bases not matched to a gene; V was cut back by 4 bases and J by 9 bases. CDR1 SGHDT and CDR2 YYEEEE come from the germline V gene. This chain's CDR3 is CASSGSGRSIEQFF. CDR3 bases: TGTGCCAGCAGCGGGAGCGGGAGAAGCATTGAGCAGTTCTTC.

The genes are TRBV6-5 and TRBJ1-1; D is unresolved. There are 16 residues in the CDR3. Trimming took 1 base from V and 2 from J, leaving 14 bases between them. Germline loops: CDR1 MNHEY, CDR2 SVGAGI. This CDR3 is CASSYFFDTINTEAFF. The CDR3 nucleotides read TGTGCCAGCAGTTACTTCTTCGACACAATAAACACTGAAGCTTTCTTT.

The chain combines TRBV7-7 with TRBJ1-1, with D possibly matching TRBD1 (6 bases). Trimming pared 4 bases from V and 4 bases from J, leaving 13 bases between. Germline V gene data show CDR1 as SSHAT and CDR2 as FNYEAQ (reference sequence). The CDR3 covers 14 residues. CDR3 in amino acids: CASSSGPGATEAFF. CDR3 DNA: TGTGCCAGCAGCTCAGGGCCAGGGGCCACTGAAGCTTTCTTT.

This rearrangement joins TRBV11-2 to TRBJ2-1; the D gene is possibly TRBD1 (5 bases). The CDR3 covers 15 residues. The germline V gene encodes CDR1 SGHAT and CDR2 FQNNGV. Trimming pared 1 base from V and 5 bases from J, leaving 12 bases between. DNA of the CDR3: TGTGCCAGCAGCTTAGTGGACAACCCCCACAATGAGCAGTTCTTC. This translates into CASSLVDNPHNEQFF.

In DNA form, the CDR3 reads TGTGCCAGCCAACTAGCGGGAGAAGATACGCAGTATTTT. Amino acids: CASQLAGEDTQYF. The rearrangement uses TRBV6-1 and TRBJ2-3; 11 positions agree with TRBD2. V was clipped by 8 bases and J by 5 bases; unmatched bases: 3. The CDR3 has 13 amino acids. Germline CDR1 and CDR2: MNHNS and SASEGT.

The genes are TRBV11-3 and TRBJ2-2, with D maybe TRBD2 (6 bases). There are 14 residues in the CDR3. Per germline, CDR1 SGHNT and CDR2 YENEEA. Trimming removed 6 bases from V and 5 bases from J, with 13 bases in between. In nucleotides, the CDR3 is TGTGCCAGCAGAGAGTTTGGGGGGACCGGGGAGCTGTTTTTT. Amino acids: CASREFGGTGELFF.

The chain combines TRBV5-8 with TRBJ2-1; TRBD1 agrees at 8 bases. The CDR3 runs to 15 residues. V gave up 0 bases and J gave up 6 bases; unmatched junction bases: 5. The germline gives CDR1 SGHTS, CDR2 YDEGEE. The chain's CDR3 is CASSLVIQGVNEQFF. For the CDR3, the DNA is TGTGCCAGCAGCTTGGTCATACAGGGGGTCAATGAGCAGTTCTTC.

The chain has TRBV7-2 and TRBJ2-5, with 8 bases aligning to TRBD1. Germline V gene lookup returns CDR1 SGHTA and CDR2 FQGNSA. The CDR3 is 13 residues long. Trimming cost V 5 bases and J 5 bases; bases outside gene matches: 4. The CDR3 loop is CASSTDREETQYF. CDR3 coding DNA: TGTGCCAGCAGCACGGACAGGGAGGAGACCCAGTACTTC. Full variable domain (outside the CDR3, taken from reference TRBV7-2 and TRBJ2-5): GAGVSQSPSNKVTEKGKDVELRCDPISGHTALYWYRQSLGQGLEFLIYFQGNSAPDKSGLPSDRFSAERTGGSVSTLTIQRTQQEDSAVYLCASSTDREETQYFGPGTRLLVL.

The chain combines TRBV6-5 with TRBJ1-1, with 10 nucleotides matching TRBD1. Trimming at V came to 5 bases and at J to 5 bases, leaving 8 bases not matched to a gene. Germline values: CDR1 MNHEY, CDR2 SVGAGI. The CDR3 consists of 15 residues. CDR3 bases: TGTGCCAGCAGTCGAAAGACAGGGGGCCGGACTGAAGCTTTCTTT. Amino acid sequence: CASSRKTGGRTEAFF.